These 2 T cell receptor beta chains were sequenced from one sample in a study of blood T cell repertoires in COVID-19 (dated by TCRdb to the early 2020s). Library preparation was by the immunoSEQ multiplex PCR assay. The immuneACCESS repertoire file appears here via TCRdb, limited to in-frame rearrangements. These files lack a portion of the clones; in checked studies, under half of the deficit traces to unresolved V genes, and the cause of the others is not known. This sample holds some 150,000 clones; approximately 83% were observed only once. Roughly 3.3% of the sample rests with the top ten. The material sequenced was peripheral blood. The origin of the receptors is a man between 65 and 85 years old with acute or convalescent COVID-19.

This sequence joins TRBV5-6 and TRBJ1-3; D is unresolved. The CDR3 length is 11 residues. The V end lost 2 bases, the J end lost 8 bases, and 5 bases lay between the germline ends. CDR1 is SGHDT and CDR2 is YYEEEE in the germline V gene. CDR3 nucleotides: TGTGCCAGCAGCTTCCGTGACACCATATATTTT. Translation gives CASSFRDTIYF.

This rearrangement joins TRBV10-3 to TRBJ2-5; possibly TRBD2 for D (7 bases). Germline V gene sequence: CDR1 ENHRY, CDR2 SYGVKD. This CDR3 contains 13 residues. V was cut by 6 bases and J by 3 bases, with 11 bases left in between. As DNA, the CDR3 is TGTGCCATCAGGGGGGGGGCGGAAGAGACCCAGTACTTC. The encoded protein is CAIRGGAEETQYF.